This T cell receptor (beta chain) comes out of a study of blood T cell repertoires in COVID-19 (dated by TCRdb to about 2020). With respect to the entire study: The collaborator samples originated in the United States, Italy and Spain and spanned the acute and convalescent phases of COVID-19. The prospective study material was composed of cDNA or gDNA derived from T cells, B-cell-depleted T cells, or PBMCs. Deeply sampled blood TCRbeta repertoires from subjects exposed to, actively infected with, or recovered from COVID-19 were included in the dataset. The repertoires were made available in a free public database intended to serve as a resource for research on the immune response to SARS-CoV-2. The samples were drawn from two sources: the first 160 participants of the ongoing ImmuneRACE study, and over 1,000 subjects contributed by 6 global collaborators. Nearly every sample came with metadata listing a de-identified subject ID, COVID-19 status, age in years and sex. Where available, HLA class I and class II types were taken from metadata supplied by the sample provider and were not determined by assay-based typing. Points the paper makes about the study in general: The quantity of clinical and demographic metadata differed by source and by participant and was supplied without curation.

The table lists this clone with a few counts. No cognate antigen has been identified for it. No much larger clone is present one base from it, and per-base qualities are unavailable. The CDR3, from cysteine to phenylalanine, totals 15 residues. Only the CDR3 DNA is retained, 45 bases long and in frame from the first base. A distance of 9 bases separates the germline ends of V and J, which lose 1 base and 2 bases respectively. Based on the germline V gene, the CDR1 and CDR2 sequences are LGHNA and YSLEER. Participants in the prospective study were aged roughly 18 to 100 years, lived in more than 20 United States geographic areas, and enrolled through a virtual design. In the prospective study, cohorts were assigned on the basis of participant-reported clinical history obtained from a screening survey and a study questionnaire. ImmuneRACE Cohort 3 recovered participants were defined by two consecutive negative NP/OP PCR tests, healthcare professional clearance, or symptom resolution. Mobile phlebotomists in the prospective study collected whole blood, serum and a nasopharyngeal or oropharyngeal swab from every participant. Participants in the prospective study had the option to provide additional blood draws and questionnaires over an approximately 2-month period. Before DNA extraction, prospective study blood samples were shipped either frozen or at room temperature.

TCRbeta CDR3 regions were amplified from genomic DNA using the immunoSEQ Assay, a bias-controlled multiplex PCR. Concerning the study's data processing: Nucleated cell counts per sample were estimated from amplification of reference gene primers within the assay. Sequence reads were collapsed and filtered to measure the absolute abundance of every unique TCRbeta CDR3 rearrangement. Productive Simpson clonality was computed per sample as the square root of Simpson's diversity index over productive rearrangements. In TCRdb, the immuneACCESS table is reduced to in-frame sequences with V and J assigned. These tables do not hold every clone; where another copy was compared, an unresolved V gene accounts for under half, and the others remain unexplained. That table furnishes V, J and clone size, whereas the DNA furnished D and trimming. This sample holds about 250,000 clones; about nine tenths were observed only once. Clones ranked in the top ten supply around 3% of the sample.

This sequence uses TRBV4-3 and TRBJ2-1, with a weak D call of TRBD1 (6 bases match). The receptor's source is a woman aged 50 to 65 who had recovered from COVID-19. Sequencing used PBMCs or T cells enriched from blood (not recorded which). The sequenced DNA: TGCGCCAGCAGCCAAGTCAGGGGCCCCTACAATGAGCAGTTCTTC. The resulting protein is CASSQVRGPYNEQFF.